This T cell receptor beta chain was observed in a study of shared clonotypes between healthy human individuals. The wider study: Those who served as donors were a couple of women and three men between the ages of 18 and 49.

CDR3 size: 14 residues. Looked up from germline, CDR1 is SGHRS and CDR2 is YFSETQ. V lost 0 bases and J lost 2, with 9 bases in between. With respect to this clone: The antigen remains undetermined. This sample also contains other DNA sequences that code for the same CDR3.

Profiled with immunoSEQ multiplex PCR; TCRdb holds only in-frame clones, not every one. The sample lists fewer than 650,000 clones; around 78% were seen once. Regarding the study as a whole: Clonotype sharing among donors, it was expected, would be affected by sequencing depth.

Sequencing input: PBMCs. The chain couples TRBV5-1 to TRBJ2-7, with D possibly TRBD1 on 6 matching bases. The TCR sequence derives from a woman in her 40s in good health. Some clones in this sample may be carry-over from other donors' samples. This CDR3 reads CASSLAGQTYEQYF. The CDR3 DNA reads as TGCGCCAGCAGCTTGGCGGGACAAACCTACGAGCAGTACTTC.